Below are 17 T cell receptor beta chains sequenced from a single sample in a study of cytomegalovirus exposure and HLA in healthy donors. PCR used 60 Vbeta primers and 13 Jbeta primers. The repertoire was sequenced with immunoSEQ multiplex PCR; TCRdb's copy has only in-frame clones and lacks some. The sample has 95,000 to 150,000 clones; about four fifths are singletons. The sample was PBMCs. The receptors were sampled from a woman aged 45-65 years in good health and CMV-seropositive.

This clone showed up just a few times. V and J are TRBV18 and TRBJ1-1; 8 nucleotides line up with TRBD1. Germline assignment: CDR1 KGHSH and CDR2 LQKENI. V lost 8 bases and J lost 7; bases outside the gene matches: 12. CDR3 length: 14 amino acids. The CDR3 is CASTPGRGQIEAFF. CDR3 coding DNA: TGTGCCAGCACCCCTGGCAGGGGGCAAATTGAAGCTTTCTTT.

This clone was seen a handful of times. The chain has TRBV5-1 and TRBJ2-3; D unresolved. This CDR3 contains 14 residues. Trimming stripped 0 bases from V and 1 base from J, with 6 bases between. In germline, CDR1 is SGHRS, CDR2 YFSETQ. The CDR3 DNA sequence: TGCGCCAGCAGCTTGGATACAGGCACAGATACGCAGTATTTT. Translated, it gives CASSLDTGTDTQYF.

The chain uses TRBV6-4 and TRBJ1-1; TRBD1 is a possible D gene (5 bases). Trimming shortened V by 9 bases and J by 4 bases, and 21 bases separated the two germline ends. The CDR3 loop spans 15 amino acids. Germline V gene data show CDR1 as MRHNA and CDR2 as SNTAGT. The CDR3 nucleotides read TGTGCCAGGCGGGACCCCAAGGGGTTTGTCACTGAAGCTTTCTTT. It is translated as CARRDPKGFVTEAFF.

The CDR3 sequence: CASSAGSRSGVTDTQYF. CDR3 nucleotides: TGTGCCAGTAGTGCGGGGTCCAGGAGCGGGGTGACAGATACGCAGTATTTT. The gene calls are TRBV19 and TRBJ2-3, with 7 positions matching TRBD2. CDR1 is LNHDA and CDR2 is SQIVND in the germline V gene (reference sequence). The CDR3 consists of 17 residues. The V and J ends lost 5 bases and 3 bases, in that order; junction bases with no gene match: 14.

The chain couples TRBV19 to TRBJ1-5; no definite D call. CDR1 is LNHDA and CDR2 is SQIVND in the germline V gene (reference sequence). V was cut by 3 bases and J by 2 bases, with 8 bases left in between. The CDR3 is made up of 14 amino acids. CDR3 DNA: TGTGCCAGTAGTATGGGCTCGGGCAATCAGCCCCAGCATTTT. Translated: CASSMGSGNQPQHF.

The chain carries TRBV18 and TRBJ1-4, with a possible D match to TRBD1 (6 bases). The CDR3 has 15 amino acids. Germline lookup yields CDR1 KGHSH and CDR2 LQKENI. Trimming took off 5 bases at V and 8 bases at J, with 18 bases between the two ends. The CDR3 DNA is TGTGCCAGCTCAGTAAACAGGGTTTCCGACGAAAAACTGTTTTTT. It codes for CASSVNRVSDEKLFF.

The rearrangement uses TRBV6-5 and TRBJ1-1, with 7 bases identical to TRBD1. The germline V gene encodes CDR1 MNHEY and CDR2 SVGAGI. This CDR3 spans 13 amino acids. With 7 bases clipped from V and 3 bases from J, the junction kept 5 bases outside the gene matches. The CDR3 sequence: CASTETGYTEAFF. The CDR3 DNA is TGTGCCAGCACCGAGACAGGGTACACTGAAGCTTTCTTT.

This clone was detected only once. The chain couples TRBV30 to TRBJ2-1; TRBD1 matches 9 bases. From germline, CDR1 is GTSNPN and CDR2 SVGIG (reference sequence). There are 14 residues in the CDR3. Trimming cost V 5 bases and J 6 bases; bases outside gene matches: 8. CDR3 in amino acids: CAWGTGSSFNEQFF. CDR3 nucleotides: TGTGCCTGGGGGACAGGGTCGTCGTTCAATGAGCAGTTCTTC. Supplemented by reference TRBV30 and TRBJ2-1, the full variable domain reads SQTIHQWPATLVQPVGSPLSLECTVEGTSNPNLYWYRQAAGRGLQLLFYSVGIGQISSEVPQNLSASRPQDRQFILSSKKLLLSDSGFYLCAWGTGSSFNEQFFGPGTRLTVL.

This chain connects TRBV5-1 to TRBJ1-1; 10 nucleotides match TRBD1. CDR1 is SGHRS, CDR2 YFSETQ, per germline. After removal of 2 bases from V and 1 base from J, the junction contained 8 bases not matched to a gene. CDR3 size: 17 residues. CDR3 in DNA: TGCGCCAGCAGCTTTTCCGGGACAGGGGCATCGAACACTGAAGCTTTCTTT. Translated: CASSFSGTGASNTEAFF.

The CDR3 sequence: CASSLDLLNYGYTF. In nucleotides, the CDR3 is TGCGCCAGCAGCTTGGATTTACTTAACTATGGCTACACCTTC. The V call is TRBV5-1, the J call TRBJ1-2; D not certain. This CDR3 comprises 14 residues. Deletions cut 0 bases from V and 1 base from J, with 7 bases between. Germline V lookup: CDR1 SGHRS, CDR2 YFSETQ.

This clone was recorded once. The chain is built from TRBV7-2 and TRBJ2-1; 16 positions agree with TRBD2. Trimming took 5 bases from V and 11 from J; bases not matched to a gene: 9. From germline, CDR1 is SGHTA and CDR2 FQGNSA. The CDR3 spans 16 residues. The CDR3 DNA reads as TGTGCCAGCAGCCCCACCGGGACTAGCGGGGGGGCACAGCAGTTCTTC. Its translation: CASSPTGTSGGAQQFF. The entire variable domain, with the rest obtained from reference TRBV7-2 and TRBJ2-1, is as follows: GAGVSQSPSNKVTEKGKDVELRCDPISGHTALYWYRQSLGQGLEFLIYFQGNSAPDKSGLPSDRFSAERTGGSVSTLTIQRTQQEDSAVYLCASSPTGTSGGAQQFFGPGTRLTVL.

The chain has TRBV30 and TRBJ2-7; 9 bases match TRBD1. Looked up from germline, CDR1 is GTSNPN and CDR2 is SVGIG (reference sequence). The trim removed 5 bases at V and 2 bases at J, leaving 4 bases unmatched. This CDR3 is built from 13 residues. The CDR3 DNA sequence: TGTGCCTGGGAGACAGGGGGGACCTACGAGCAGTACTTC. Amino acids: CAWETGGTYEQYF. The full variable domain, with the rest looked up from reference TRBV30 and TRBJ2-7, is SQTIHQWPATLVQPVGSPLSLECTVEGTSNPNLYWYRQAAGRGLQLLFYSVGIGQISSEVPQNLSASRPQDRQFILSSKKLLLSDSGFYLCAWETGGTYEQYFGPGTRLTVT.

The V gene is TRBV7-3, the J gene TRBJ2-2; the D is unclear. The CDR3 consists of 14 residues. With 0 bases removed from V and 6 bases from J, the gap between germline ends came to 8 bases. Looked up from germline, CDR1 is SGHTA and CDR2 is FQGTGA. The CDR3 loop is CASSLTPRPGELFF. The CDR3 nucleotides read TGTGCCAGCAGCTTAACGCCGCGGCCCGGGGAGCTGTTTTTT.

V and J are TRBV6-5 and TRBJ2-3, with TRBD2 as a possible D gene (6 bases). The germline V gene encodes CDR1 MNHEY and CDR2 SVGAGI. The CDR3 covers 15 residues. V gave up 1 base and J gave up 0 bases, with 8 bases separating them. The CDR3 loop reads CASSYYGTSTDTQYF. Here the CDR3 DNA reads TGTGCCAGCAGTTACTACGGGACTAGCACAGATACGCAGTATTTT.

This clone is labeled as large. The chain recombines TRBV4-1 with TRBJ2-3, with D perhaps TRBD1 (5 bases). The CDR3 loop spans 16 amino acids. V lost 1 base to trimming and J lost 3 bases, with 14 bases between them. Germline V gene sequence: CDR1 MGHRA, CDR2 YSYEKL. CDR3 nucleotide sequence: TGCGCCAGCAGCCAAGGTCTTTGGGGCCGGACAGATACGCAGTATTTT. Translated: CASSQGLWGRTDTQYF.

The V and J genes are TRBV5-6 and TRBJ1-1; the D is unclear. Per germline, CDR1 SGHDT and CDR2 YYEEEE. The V and J ends lost 4 bases and 3 bases respectively, with 7 bases between them. The CDR3 has 12 amino acids. CDR3 loop: CASSRLDTEAFF. For the CDR3, the DNA is TGTGCCAGCAGCCGGCTAGACACTGAAGCTTTCTTT. Based on the CDR3 plus reference TRBV5-6 and TRBJ1-1, the full variable domain is DAGVTQSPTHLIKTRGQQVTLRCSPKSGHDTVSWYQQALGQGPQFIFQYYEEEERQRGNFPDRFSGHQFPNYSSELNVNALLLGDSALYLCASSRLDTEAFFGQGTRLTVV.

V gene TRBV6-5 combines with J gene TRBJ1-5; weak D call: TRBD1 (6 bases). Trimming took off 4 bases at V and 4 bases at J, with 11 bases between the two ends. The CDR3 is 14 residues long. CDR1 and CDR2 from the germline V gene are MNHEY and SVGAGI. CDR3 DNA: TGTGCCAGCAGTTCTAGTACAGGGAATCAGCCCCAGCATTTT. It specifies CASSSSTGNQPQHF.